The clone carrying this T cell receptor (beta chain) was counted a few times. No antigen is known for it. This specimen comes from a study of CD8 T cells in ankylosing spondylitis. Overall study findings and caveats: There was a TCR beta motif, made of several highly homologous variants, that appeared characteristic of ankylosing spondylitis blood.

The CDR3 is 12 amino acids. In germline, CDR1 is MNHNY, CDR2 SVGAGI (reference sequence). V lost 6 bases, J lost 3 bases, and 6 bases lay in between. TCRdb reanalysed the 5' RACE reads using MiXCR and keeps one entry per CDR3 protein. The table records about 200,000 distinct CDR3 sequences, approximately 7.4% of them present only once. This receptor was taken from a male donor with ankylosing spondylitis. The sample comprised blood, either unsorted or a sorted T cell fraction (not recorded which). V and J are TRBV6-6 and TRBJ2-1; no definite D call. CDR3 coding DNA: TGTGCCAGCAGCAATAACTACAATGAGCAGTTCTTC. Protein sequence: CASSNNYNEQFF.